The rows below give T cell receptor beta chains drawn from one sample of a study of blood T cell repertoires in COVID-19. Produced via immunoSEQ multiplex PCR; TCRdb's table is partial and in-frame only. The repertoire includes 140,000 or so clones, 75% to 85% of them detected once, and roughly 2.9% sits in the top ten. Material for sequencing was peripheral blood. The receptors were gathered from a man in his fifties with acute or convalescent COVID-19. Both conserved end residues are part of each CDR3. Each record gives: D gene, clone size, J gene, V gene, CDR3 protein, CDR3 DNA. A D gene is named only where the DNA matches it firmly. Size values are once, few and many counts, or a class for expanded clones, and some rows have none.

D gene: TRBD1; clone size: -; J gene: TRBJ2-7; V gene: TRBV11-3; CDR3 protein: CASSLGTGEGYEQYF; CDR3 DNA: TGTGCCAGCAGCTTAGGTACAGGGGAAGGTTACGAGCAGTACTTC
D gene: -; clone size: -; J gene: TRBJ1-2; V gene: TRBV7-9; CDR3 protein: CASSYRTAGYTF; CDR3 DNA: TGTGCCAGCAGCTATAGGACAGCCGGCTACACCTTC
D gene: -; clone size: -; J gene: TRBJ1-6; V gene: TRBV3-1/TRBV3-2; CDR3 protein: CASSRSRGTYNSPLHF; CDR3 DNA: TGTGCCAGCAGCCGGAGCAGGGGAACCTATAATTCACCCCTCCACTTT
D gene: -; clone size: -; J gene: TRBJ1-4; V gene: TRBV9; CDR3 protein: CASSASGTTNEKLFF; CDR3 DNA: TGTGCCAGCAGCGCGTCCGGGACAACTAATGAAAAACTGTTTTTT
D gene: TRBD1; clone size: -; J gene: TRBJ1-5; V gene: TRBV9; CDR3 protein: CASSAGGSNQPQHF; CDR3 DNA: TGTGCCAGCAGCGCAGGGGGTAGCAATCAGCCCCAGCATTTT
D gene: TRBD1; clone size: -; J gene: TRBJ1-2; V gene: TRBV2; CDR3 protein: CASSLDRDRYGYTF; CDR3 DNA: TGTGCCAGCAGTCTAGACAGGGACCGGTATGGCTACACCTTC
D gene: TRBD1; clone size: -; J gene: TRBJ1-5; V gene: TRBV2; CDR3 protein: CASRRDRNSNQPQHF; CDR3 DNA: TGTGCCAGCAGGCGGGACAGAAATAGCAATCAGCCCCAGCATTTT
D gene: TRBD2; clone size: once; J gene: TRBJ2-1; V gene: TRBV6-5; CDR3 protein: CASSSGAGGEQFF; CDR3 DNA: TGTGCCAGCAGTTCGGGGGCGGGAGGTGAGCAGTTCTTC
D gene: -; clone size: -; J gene: TRBJ1-4; V gene: TRBV18; CDR3 protein: CASSLNPTATNEKLFF; CDR3 DNA: TGTGCCAGCTCCCTTAACCCGACTGCAACTAATGAAAAACTGTTTTTT
D gene: TRBD1; clone size: -; J gene: TRBJ1-5; V gene: TRBV5-5; CDR3 protein: CASSPLTGEGQPQHF; CDR3 DNA: TGTGCCAGCAGCCCCTTGACAGGGGAGGGTCAGCCCCAGCATTTT
D gene: -; clone size: few; J gene: TRBJ1-6; V gene: TRBV28; CDR3 protein: CASSFEGIASPLHF; CDR3 DNA: TGTGCCAGCAGTTTCGAGGGTATTGCTTCACCCCTCCACTTT
D gene: TRBD2; clone size: -; J gene: TRBJ2-1; V gene: TRBV9; CDR3 protein: CASSSLGLAGDNEQFF; CDR3 DNA: TGTGCCAGCAGCTCACTCGGACTAGCGGGAGACAATGAGCAGTTCTTC
D gene: TRBD2; clone size: -; J gene: TRBJ2-7; V gene: TRBV14; CDR3 protein: CASRGLAGDYEQYF; CDR3 DNA: TGTGCCAGCAGGGGACTAGCGGGAGACTACGAGCAGTACTTC